A selection of T cell receptor beta chains follows, all from one sample in a study of blood T cell repertoires in COVID-19. Method: immunoSEQ multiplex PCR; TCRdb's copy keeps in-frame clones and lacks some. The sample consists of roughly 340,000 clones, about 90% of them appearing once. The sequenced sample was peripheral blood. These receptors originate from a woman aged 45-65 years with COVID-19, enrolled during active disease. Both conserved end residues are part of each CDR3. A D gene is named only where the DNA matches it firmly. Size is omitted from some rows. Given values are once, few, many or a class for expanded clones.

V gene	clone size	D gene	J gene	CDR3 DNA	CDR3 protein
TRBV7-2	few	-	TRBJ2-7	TGTGCCAGCGGACTACGGTACTCCGAGCAGTACTTC	CASGLRYSEQYF
TRBV10-1	once	TRBD2	TRBJ2-2	TGCGCCAGCAGTGAAACCGGGACTAGAGGGGAGCTGTTTTTT	CASSETGTRGELFF
TRBV19	-	-	TRBJ2-1	TGTGCCAGTAGTATAGACCCGTCTACCCACGAGCAGTTCTTC	CASSIDPSTHEQFF
TRBV12-5	-	-	TRBJ1-3	TGTGCTAGTGCCCGTCCAGGGCCTGGTGGAAACACCATATATTTT	CASARPGPGGNTIYF
TRBV15	-	TRBD1	TRBJ2-6	TGTGCCACCAGCAGAGGTGGACAGGGGTCTGGGGCCAACGTCCTGACTTTC	CATSRGGQGSGANVLTF
TRBV7-9	-	-	TRBJ1-2	TGTGCCAGCAGCTTAGTGCAAGGGGTGAGCGGCTACACCTTC	CASSLVQGVSGYTF
TRBV19	-	-	TRBJ1-4	TGTGCCAGCTCCTTTGGAGCCGTAAGGGAAAAACTGTTTTTT	CASSFGAVREKLFF
TRBV11-2	few	TRBD2	TRBJ2-7	TGTGCCAGCAGCTTACTCTGGACTAGCGGGAGGTCCTACGAGCAGTACTTC	CASSLLWTSGRSYEQYF
TRBV24-1	few	-	TRBJ2-2	TGTGCCACCAGTGCAGGGCCGACCGGGGAGCTGTTTTTT	CATSAGPTGELFF
TRBV6-4	-	-	TRBJ1-1	TGTGCCAGCCGTAGAGAGCCTCAGAACACTGAAGCTTTCTTT	CASRREPQNTEAFF
TRBV28	-	TRBD1	TRBJ1-2	TGTGCCAGCACCAAAGGGGGCATTTATGGCTACACCTTC	CASTKGGIYGYTF
TRBV11-3	once	TRBD2	TRBJ2-3	TGTGCCAGCAGCTTCCCCACAGTAGCGGGAGGATGGCTGGGGGCAGATACGCAGTATTTT	CASSFPTVAGGWLGADTQYF
TRBV7-9	-	-	TRBJ2-3	TGTGCCAGCAGCACAGTTACAGATACGCAGTATTTT	CASSTVTDTQYF
TRBV5-6	-	TRBD1	TRBJ2-7	TGTGCCAGCAGTCCCGGACAGGGGAGCTCCTACGAGCAGTACTTC	CASSPGQGSSYEQYF
TRBV6-1	-	TRBD1	TRBJ2-5	TGTGCCAGCAGTGAAGCCAGGGGGCGCCTTAAAGGGTACTTC	CASSEARGRLKGYF
TRBV27	once	TRBD2	TRBJ2-2	TGTGCCAGCAGATTAGCGGGATCCGGGGAGCTGTTTTTT	CASRLAGSGELFF
TRBV10-3	-	TRBD2	TRBJ2-7	TGTGCCATCAGTGAGGTCTATAGCGGGAGGGAGGGTTCCTACGAGCAGTACTTC	CAISEVYSGREGSYEQYF
TRBV6-5	-	TRBD1	TRBJ2-3	TGTGCCAGCAGAATTCGGGACAGAGGCACAGATACGCAGTATTTT	CASRIRDRGTDTQYF
TRBV6-8	-	-	TRBJ1-2	TGTGCCAGCCATTTGACTGGGGCAGGGTATGGCTACACCTTC	CASHLTGAGYGYTF
TRBV2	few	-	TRBJ1-5	TGTGCCAGCAAGCCGACAGTTTATCAGCCCCAGCATTTT	CASKPTVYQPQHF